This section outlines one T cell receptor beta chain sequence together with its context. Its specificity is unknown. The missing conserved phenylalanine or tryptophan at the end of this CDR3 makes a read error likely. The data belong to a study of tumor and adjacent non-tumor tissue in lung cancer. The study, taken as a whole, reports: Tumor tissue had significantly higher TCR diversity than normal lung.

TCRbeta libraries were built with three rounds of nested PCR, modified from ARM-PCR. Each CDR3 protein gets one entry after TCRdb re-called the multiplex PCR reads with MiXCR. The profile shows roughly 90,000 distinct CDR3 sequences, around three quarters of them singletons. No cell sorting was done before RNA was extracted from the tissue. This non-tumor lung sample came from over 3 cm beyond the tumor edge. CDR1 is GTSNPN and CDR2 is SVGIG in the germline V gene (reference sequence). The CDR3 length is 15 residues. The material sequenced was distant non-tumor lung tissue. V and J are TRBV30 and TRBJ2-6; D may be TRBD1 (5 bases). The sequence derives from a woman in her 50s with non-small cell lung cancer. This CDR3 is CAWSGRALGASVLTY. CDR3 nucleotides: TGTGCCTGGAGTGGAAGGGCGCTTGGGGCCAGCGTCCTGACTTAC.